Listed here is a single T cell receptor (beta chain). Its recognized antigen is unknown. Base qualities were left out, and no much larger clone turns up one base away. Explained via the paper, the time point label denotes: baseline before first vaccination. Vaccinee samples were obtained from the UK trials COV001 and COV002, which included a single-blind randomized controlled phase 2/3 trial of AZD1222 (ChAdOx1 nCoV-19) in healthy adults. For TCRbeta chain sequencing, PBMC samples were collected from trial participants at day 0 and at day 28 after the second dose. This sample was included in a study of T cell responses to AZD1222 COVID-19 vaccine (dated by TCRdb to the early 2020s). Regarding the complete study: Because spike-specific TCR depth and breadth did not differ between the two schedules, AZD1222 recipients who got a second dose at roughly 4 weeks were pooled with those who got a second dose at roughly 12 weeks. A total of roughly 240 trial participants underwent TCR sequencing, of whom some 210 received two doses of AZD1222 and 26 received two doses of the MenACWY control vaccine. Trial participants were enrolled by age into 18-55, 56-69 and 70-plus year subgroups, with 148, 28 and 57 TCR-sequenced participants respectively.

Overall study outcomes, separate from this receptor: After two AZD1222 doses, spike-specific TCR breadth and depth were significantly higher than at day 0 and than in MenACWY recipients. Vaccine-associated CD4 TCRs spanned the whole spike protein, with dominant responses in regions 160-218 and 743-854. Reportedly, close to half of the unique spike-specific TCRs recognized epitopes lying outside the regions that are mutated in the B.1.351 and B.1.1.7 variants. The 56-69-year group was small, and its depth increase did not reach significance, likely because of low power. Conclusions about previously exposed vaccinees are limited, since just five or six AZD1222 recipients were seropositive for SARS-CoV-2 at baseline. Most participants were white British and females outnumbered males, and the authors suggested that clonal diversity may have been underestimated. Because no day 14 peak-response samples were available, repertoires were characterized only after the peak T cell response.

The CDR3 sequence holds 12 residues, the cysteine and phenylalanine included. The DNA shown is the 36-base CDR3, in frame from base 1. V ends up 4 bases short and J 3 bases short, with an unmatched junction base count of 0. From the germline V gene (reference sequence), CDR1 is WNHNN and CDR2 is SYGVQD. The CDR3 regions of human TCRbeta chains were analyzed by immunosequencing. On the authors' methods: TCRs in the repertoires were matched against a reference library of SARS-CoV-2-specific TCRs that had been generated with the MIRA antigen-specificity platform. Breadth was defined as the fraction of unique TCRs that were SARS-CoV-2-associated, and depth was defined as the fraction of total T cells that were SARS-CoV-2-associated. Using the MIRA data, each spike-specific TCR was mapped to the spike region that the TCR reacts to and placed in a CD4 or CD8 class. Log10-transformed breadth and depth values were compared by one-way ANOVA with Sidak's multiple comparisons tests. TCRdb carries this immuneACCESS record with in-frame sequences only. Its versions omit some clonotypes, under half of them owing to an unresolved V gene in the studies checked, with the rest unexplained. V and J calls and clone size are those listed in that table; D and trimming were worked out from the DNA. In all, the sample holds 70,000 to 80,000 clones, and just over 85% of those were seen once. The ten largest clones take up about 2.4% of the sample.

This material consisted of peripheral blood, taken on day 0 of AZD1222 vaccination. This receptor chain uses TRBV10-1 and TRBJ2-7; a stretch of 7 junction bases matches TRBD2. The TCR sequence derives from an adult in good health. For the CDR3, the sequence is CASSGTSYEQYF. The sequenced DNA is TGCGCCAGCAGTGGGACTAGCTACGAGCAGTACTTC.